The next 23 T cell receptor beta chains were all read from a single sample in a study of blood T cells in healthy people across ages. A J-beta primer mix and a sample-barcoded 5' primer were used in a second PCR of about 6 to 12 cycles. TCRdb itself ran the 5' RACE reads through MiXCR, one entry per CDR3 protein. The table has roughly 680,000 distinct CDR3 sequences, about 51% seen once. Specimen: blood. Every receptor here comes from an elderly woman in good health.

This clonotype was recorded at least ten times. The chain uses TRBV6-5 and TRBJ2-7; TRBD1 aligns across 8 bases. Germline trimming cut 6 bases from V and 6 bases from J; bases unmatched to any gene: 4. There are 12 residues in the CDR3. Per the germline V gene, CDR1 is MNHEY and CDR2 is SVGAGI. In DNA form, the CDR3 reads TGTGCCAGCAGCCCAGGGGGCGGCGAGCAGTACTTC. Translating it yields CASSPGGGEQYF.

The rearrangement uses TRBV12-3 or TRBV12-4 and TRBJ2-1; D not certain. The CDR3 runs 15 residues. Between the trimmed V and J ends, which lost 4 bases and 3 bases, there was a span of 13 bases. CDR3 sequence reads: CASSSARTVYNEQFF. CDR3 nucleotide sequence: TGTGCCAGCAGTTCGGCCCGGACGGTCTACAATGAGCAGTTCTTC.

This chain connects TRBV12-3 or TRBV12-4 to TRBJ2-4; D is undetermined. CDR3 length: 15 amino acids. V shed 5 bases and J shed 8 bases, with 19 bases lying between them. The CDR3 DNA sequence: TGTGCCAGCAGTGCCCCCCCCCCGAGCGCCCACATTCAGTACTTC. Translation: CASSAPPPSAHIQYF.

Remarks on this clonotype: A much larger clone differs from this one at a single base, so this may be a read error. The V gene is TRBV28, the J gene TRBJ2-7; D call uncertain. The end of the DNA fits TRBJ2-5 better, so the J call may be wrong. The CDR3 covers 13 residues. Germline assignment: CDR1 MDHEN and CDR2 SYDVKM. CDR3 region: CASSVFSPETQYF. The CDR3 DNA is TGTGCCAGCAGTGTCTTCAGCCCAGAGACCCAGTACTTC.

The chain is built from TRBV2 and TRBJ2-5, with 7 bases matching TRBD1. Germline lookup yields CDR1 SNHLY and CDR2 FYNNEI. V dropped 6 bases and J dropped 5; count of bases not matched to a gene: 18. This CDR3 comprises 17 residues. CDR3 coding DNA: TGTGCCAGCAGCCCAACAGGGGTGATCAATCGATTTGAGACCCAGTACTTC. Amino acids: CASSPTGVINRFETQYF.

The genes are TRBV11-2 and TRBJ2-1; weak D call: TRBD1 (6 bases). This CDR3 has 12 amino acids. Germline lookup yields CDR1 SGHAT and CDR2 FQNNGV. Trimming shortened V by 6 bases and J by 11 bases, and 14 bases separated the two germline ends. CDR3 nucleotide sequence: TGTGCCAGCAGTTCTCAGGGGTTCCAGCAGTTCTTC. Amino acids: CASSSQGFQQFF.

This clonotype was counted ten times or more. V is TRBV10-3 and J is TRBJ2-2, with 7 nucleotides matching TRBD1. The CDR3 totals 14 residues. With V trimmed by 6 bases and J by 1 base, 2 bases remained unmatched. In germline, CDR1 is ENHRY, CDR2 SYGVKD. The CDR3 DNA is TGTGCCATCAGGGGGACAGAGAACACCGGGGAGCTGTTTTTT. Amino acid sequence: CAIRGTENTGELFF.

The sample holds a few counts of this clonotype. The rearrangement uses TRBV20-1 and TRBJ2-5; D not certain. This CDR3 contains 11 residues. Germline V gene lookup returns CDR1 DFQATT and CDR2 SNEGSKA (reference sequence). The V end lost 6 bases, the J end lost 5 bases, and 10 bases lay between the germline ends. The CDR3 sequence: CSAEVGETQYF. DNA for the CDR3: TGCAGTGCAGAAGTGGGGGAGACCCAGTACTTC.

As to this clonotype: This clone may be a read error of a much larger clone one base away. CDR3 residues: CSVLYLDRYNEQFF. Written as DNA, the CDR3 is TGCAGCGTCCTTTACCTGGACAGATACAATGAGCAGTTCTTC. The chain employs TRBV29-1 and TRBJ2-1; D possibly corresponds to TRBD1 (6 bases). CDR1 is SQVTM, CDR2 ANQGSEA, per germline. The CDR3 has 14 amino acids. Trimming left V 6 bases short and J 4 bases short, with 16 bases between.

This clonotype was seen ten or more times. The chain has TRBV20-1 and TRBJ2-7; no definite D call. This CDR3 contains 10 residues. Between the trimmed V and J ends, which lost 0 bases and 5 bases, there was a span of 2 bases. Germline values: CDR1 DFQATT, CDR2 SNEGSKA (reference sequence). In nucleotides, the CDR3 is TGCAGTGCTAGAGATCACGAGCAGTACTTC. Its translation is CSARDHEQYF.

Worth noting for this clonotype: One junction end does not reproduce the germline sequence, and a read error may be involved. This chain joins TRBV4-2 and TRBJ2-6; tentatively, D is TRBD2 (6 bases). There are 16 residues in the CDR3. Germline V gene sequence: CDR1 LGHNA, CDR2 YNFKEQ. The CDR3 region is CASSQEGGSGANVLTF. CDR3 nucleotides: TGTGCCAGCAGCCAAGAAGGAGGGTCTGGGGCTAACGTCCTGACTTTC.

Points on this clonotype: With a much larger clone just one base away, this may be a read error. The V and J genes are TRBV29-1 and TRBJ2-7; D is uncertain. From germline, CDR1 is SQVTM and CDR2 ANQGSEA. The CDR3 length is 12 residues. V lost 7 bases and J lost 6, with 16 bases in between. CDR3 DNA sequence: TGCAGCGCCAACTACCTCTCTTGCGAGCAGTACTTC. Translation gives CSANYLSCEQYF.

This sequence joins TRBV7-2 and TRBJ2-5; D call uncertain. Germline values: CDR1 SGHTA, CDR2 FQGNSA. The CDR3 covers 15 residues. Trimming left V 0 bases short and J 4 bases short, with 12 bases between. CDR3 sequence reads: CASSLALSPRETQYF. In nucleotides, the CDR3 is TGTGCCAGCAGCTTAGCTCTGAGCCCGCGAGAGACCCAGTACTTC.

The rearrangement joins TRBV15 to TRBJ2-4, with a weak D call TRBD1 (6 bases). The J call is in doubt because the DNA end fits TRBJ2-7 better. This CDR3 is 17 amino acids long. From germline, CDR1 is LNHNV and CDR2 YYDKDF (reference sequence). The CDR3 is CATSRAAWDTGSYEQYF. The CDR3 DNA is TGTGCCACCAGCAGAGCGGCCTGGGACACCGGCTCCTACGAGCAGTACTTC.

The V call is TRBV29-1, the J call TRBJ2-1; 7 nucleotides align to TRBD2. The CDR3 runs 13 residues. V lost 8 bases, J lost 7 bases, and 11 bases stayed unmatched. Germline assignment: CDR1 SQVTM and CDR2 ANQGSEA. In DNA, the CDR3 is TGCAGCTTCCGACTGGGAGGGGTTAATGAGCAGTTCTTC. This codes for CSFRLGGVNEQFF.

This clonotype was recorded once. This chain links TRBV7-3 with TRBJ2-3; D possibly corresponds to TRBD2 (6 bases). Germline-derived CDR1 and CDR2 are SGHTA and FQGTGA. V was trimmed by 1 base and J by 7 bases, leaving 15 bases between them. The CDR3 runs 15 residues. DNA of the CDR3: TGTGCCAGCAGCTTAAGCGGGGACCAAGGAAATACGCAGTATTTT. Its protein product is CASSLSGDQGNTQYF. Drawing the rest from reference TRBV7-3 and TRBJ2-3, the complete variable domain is GAGVSQTPSNKVTEKGKYVELRCDPISGHTALYWYRQSLGQGPEFLIYFQGTGAADDSGLPNDRFFAVRPEGSVSTLKIQRTERGDSAVYLCASSLSGDQGNTQYFGPGTRLTVL.

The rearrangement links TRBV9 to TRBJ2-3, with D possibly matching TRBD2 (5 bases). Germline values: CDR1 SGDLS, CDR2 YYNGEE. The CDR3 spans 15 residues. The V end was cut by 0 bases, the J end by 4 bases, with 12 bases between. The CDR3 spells CASSVAAGRADTQYF. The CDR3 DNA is TGTGCCAGCAGCGTAGCTGCGGGCAGAGCAGATACGCAGTATTTT.

The CDR3 spells CASSLEYGTTQNYGYTF. Here the CDR3 DNA reads TGTGCCAGCAGCTTAGAGTACGGAACAACCCAGAACTATGGCTACACCTTC. The chain couples TRBV7-2 to TRBJ1-2; no reliable D call. The V and J ends lost 1 base and 2 bases respectively, with 17 bases between them. This CDR3 is 17 amino acids long. Germline V gene data show CDR1 as SGHTA and CDR2 as FQGNSA.

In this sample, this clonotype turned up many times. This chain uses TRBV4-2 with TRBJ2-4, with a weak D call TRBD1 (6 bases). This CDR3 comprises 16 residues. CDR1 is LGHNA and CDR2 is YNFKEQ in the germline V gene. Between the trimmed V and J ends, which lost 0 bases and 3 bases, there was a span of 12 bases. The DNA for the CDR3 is TGTGCCAGCAGCCAAGATCTTGGACAGTACAAAAACATTCAGTACTTC. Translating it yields CASSQDLGQYKNIQYF.

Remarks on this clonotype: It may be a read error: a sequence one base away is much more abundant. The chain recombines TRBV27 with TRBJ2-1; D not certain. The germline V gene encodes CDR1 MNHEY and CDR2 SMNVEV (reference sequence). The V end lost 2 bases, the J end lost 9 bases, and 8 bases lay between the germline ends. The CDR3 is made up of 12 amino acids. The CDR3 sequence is CASSLKGTEQFF. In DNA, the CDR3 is TGTGCCAGCAGTTTAAAGGGAACTGAGCAGTTCTTC.

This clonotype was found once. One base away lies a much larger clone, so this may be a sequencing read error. CDR3 amino acids: CASSLPSLGGVGFF. As DNA, the CDR3 is TGCGCCAGCAGCTTGCCTTCCCTAGGGGGGGTGGGGTTCTTC. The chain employs TRBV5-1 and TRBJ2-1; perhaps TRBD2 as D (7 bases). Germline-derived CDR1 and CDR2 are SGHRS and YFSETQ. CDR3 size: 14 residues. Trimming stripped 1 base from V and 15 bases from J, with 20 bases between.

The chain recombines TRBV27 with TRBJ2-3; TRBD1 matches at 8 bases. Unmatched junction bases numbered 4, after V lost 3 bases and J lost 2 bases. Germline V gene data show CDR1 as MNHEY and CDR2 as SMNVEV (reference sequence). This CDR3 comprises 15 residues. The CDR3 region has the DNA TGTGCCAGCAGTTTCAGGGGGCTCGTCACAGATACGCAGTATTTT. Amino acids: CASSFRGLVTDTQYF.

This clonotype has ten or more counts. The CDR3 region is CASSMGQLQETQYF. CDR3 nucleotide sequence: TGTGCCAGCAGCATGGGACAGCTCCAAGAGACCCAGTACTTC. This sequence joins TRBV9 and TRBJ2-5; TRBD1 matches at 7 bases. This CDR3 comprises 14 residues. Germline lookup yields CDR1 SGDLS and CDR2 YYNGEE. V lost 4 bases, J lost 1 base, and 4 bases stayed unmatched. The full variable domain, with the rest looked up from reference TRBV9 and TRBJ2-5, is DSGVTQTPKHLITATGQRVTLRCSPRSGDLSVYWYQQSLDQGLQFLIQYYNGEERAKGNILERFSAQQFPDLHSELNLSSLELGDSALYFCASSMGQLQETQYFGPGTRLLVL.